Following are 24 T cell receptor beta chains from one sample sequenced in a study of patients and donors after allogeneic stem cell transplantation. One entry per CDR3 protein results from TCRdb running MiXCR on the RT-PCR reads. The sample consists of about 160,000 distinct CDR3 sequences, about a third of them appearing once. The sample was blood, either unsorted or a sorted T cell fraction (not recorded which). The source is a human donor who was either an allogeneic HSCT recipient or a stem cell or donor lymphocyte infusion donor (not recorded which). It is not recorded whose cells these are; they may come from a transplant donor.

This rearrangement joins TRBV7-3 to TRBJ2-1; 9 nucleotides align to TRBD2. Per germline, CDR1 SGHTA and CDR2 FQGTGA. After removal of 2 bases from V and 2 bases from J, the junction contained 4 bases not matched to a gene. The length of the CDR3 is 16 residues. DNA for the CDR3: TGTGCCAGCAGCTTAGTAGCGGGGGTCCCCTACAATGAGCAGTTCTTC. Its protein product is CASSLVAGVPYNEQFF.

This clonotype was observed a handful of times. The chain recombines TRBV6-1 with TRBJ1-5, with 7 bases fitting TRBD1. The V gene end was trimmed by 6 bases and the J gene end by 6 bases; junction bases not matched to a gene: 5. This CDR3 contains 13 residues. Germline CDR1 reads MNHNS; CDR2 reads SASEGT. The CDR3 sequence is CASRTGRGQPQHF. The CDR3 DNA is TGTGCCAGCAGGACAGGGAGGGGTCAGCCCCAGCATTTT.

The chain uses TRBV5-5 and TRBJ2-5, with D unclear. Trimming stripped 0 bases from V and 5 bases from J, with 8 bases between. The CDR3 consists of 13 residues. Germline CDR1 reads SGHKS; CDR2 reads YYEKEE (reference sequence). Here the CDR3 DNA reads TGTGCCAGCAGCTTGGCACAATGGGAGACCCAGTACTTC. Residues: CASSLAQWETQYF.

The CDR3 loop is CASTSDRIYGYTF. The CDR3 DNA follows: TGTGCCAGCACCTCGGACAGGATCTATGGCTACACCTTC. The chain joins TRBV12-3 or TRBV12-4 to TRBJ1-2; TRBD1 aligns across 7 bases. J gave up 4 bases and V 7 bases, and 6 bases lay outside the gene matches. The CDR3 covers 13 residues.

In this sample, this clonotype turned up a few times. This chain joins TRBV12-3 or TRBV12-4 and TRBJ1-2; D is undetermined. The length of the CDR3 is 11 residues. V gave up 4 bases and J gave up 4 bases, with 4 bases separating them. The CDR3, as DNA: TGTGCCAGCAGTTACAGCTATGGCTACACCTTC. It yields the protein CASSYSYGYTF.

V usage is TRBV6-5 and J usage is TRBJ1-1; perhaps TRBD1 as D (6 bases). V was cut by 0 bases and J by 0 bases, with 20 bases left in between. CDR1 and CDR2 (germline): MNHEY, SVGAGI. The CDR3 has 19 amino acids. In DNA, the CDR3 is TGTGCCAGCAGTTACTCGAGGGCCAGCAGGGGAAGTATGAACACTGAAGCTTTCTTT. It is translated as CASSYSRASRGSMNTEAFF.

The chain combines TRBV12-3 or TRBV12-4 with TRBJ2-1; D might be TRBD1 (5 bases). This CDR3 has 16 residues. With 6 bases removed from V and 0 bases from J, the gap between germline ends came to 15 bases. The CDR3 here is CASSSPQGGSYNEQFF. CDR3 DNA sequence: TGTGCCAGCAGCTCCCCCCAGGGCGGCTCCTACAATGAGCAGTTCTTC.

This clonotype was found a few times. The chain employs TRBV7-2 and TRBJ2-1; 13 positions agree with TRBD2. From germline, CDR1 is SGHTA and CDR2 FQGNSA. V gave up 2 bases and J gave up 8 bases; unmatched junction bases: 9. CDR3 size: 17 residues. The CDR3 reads CASSLPPRLAGGYEQFF. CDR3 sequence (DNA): TGTGCCAGCAGCTTACCACCACGACTAGCGGGGGGTTATGAGCAGTTCTTC.

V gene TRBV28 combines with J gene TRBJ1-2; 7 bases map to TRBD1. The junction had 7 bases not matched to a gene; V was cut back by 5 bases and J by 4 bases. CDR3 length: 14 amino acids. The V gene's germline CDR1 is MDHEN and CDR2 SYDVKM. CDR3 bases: TGTGCCAGCAGTCCAACAGGGGTCCGCTATGGCTACACCTTC. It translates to CASSPTGVRYGYTF.

The CDR3 nucleotides are TGTGCCAGCAGTTTCGACAGAAGCTTCAATCAGCCCCAGCATTTT. Amino acid sequence: CASSFDRSFNQPQHF. This chain joins TRBV12-3 or TRBV12-4 and TRBJ1-5, with D possibly TRBD1 on 5 matching bases. V was clipped by 3 bases and J by 3 bases, with 12 bases between them. The CDR3 extends over 15 amino acids.

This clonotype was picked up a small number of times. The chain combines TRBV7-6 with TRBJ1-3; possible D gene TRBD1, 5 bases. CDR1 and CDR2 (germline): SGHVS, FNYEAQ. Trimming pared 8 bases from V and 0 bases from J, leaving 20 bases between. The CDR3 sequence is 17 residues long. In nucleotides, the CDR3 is TGTGCCAGCTTGGAATCCCGGGGCACTAGCTCTGGAAACACCATATATTTT. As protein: CASLESRGTSSGNTIYF.

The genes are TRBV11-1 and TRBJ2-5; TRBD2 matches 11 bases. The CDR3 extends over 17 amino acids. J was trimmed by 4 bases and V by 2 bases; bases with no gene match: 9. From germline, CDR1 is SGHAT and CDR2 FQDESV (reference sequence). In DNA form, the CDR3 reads TGTGCCAGCAGCTTAAGAAAGCCCGGGACTAGCGGAGAGACCCAGTACTTC. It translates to CASSLRKPGTSGETQYF.

This chain's CDR3 is CASSPAFLRGASYEQYV. The DNA of the CDR3 is TGCGCCAGCAGCCCAGCGTTCCTTCGTGGGGCCTCCTACGAGCAGTACGTC. The chain links TRBV4-1 to TRBJ2-7; weak D call: TRBD1 (5 bases). Between the trimmed V and J ends, which lost 4 bases and 0 bases, there was a span of 19 bases. CDR1 is MGHRA and CDR2 is YSYEKL in the germline V gene. This CDR3 contains 17 residues.

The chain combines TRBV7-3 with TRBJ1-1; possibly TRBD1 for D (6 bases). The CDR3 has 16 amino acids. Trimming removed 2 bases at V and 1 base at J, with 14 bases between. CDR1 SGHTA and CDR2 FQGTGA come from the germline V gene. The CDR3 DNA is TGTGCCAGCAGCTTAGAAGCCCAGGGGTGGAACACTGAAGCTTTCTTT. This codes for CASSLEAQGWNTEAFF.

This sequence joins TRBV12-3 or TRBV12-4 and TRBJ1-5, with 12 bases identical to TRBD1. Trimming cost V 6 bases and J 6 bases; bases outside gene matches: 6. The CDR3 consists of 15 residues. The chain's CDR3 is CASRAGTGGTQPQHF. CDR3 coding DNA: TGTGCCAGCAGAGCCGGGACAGGGGGCACTCAGCCCCAGCATTTT.

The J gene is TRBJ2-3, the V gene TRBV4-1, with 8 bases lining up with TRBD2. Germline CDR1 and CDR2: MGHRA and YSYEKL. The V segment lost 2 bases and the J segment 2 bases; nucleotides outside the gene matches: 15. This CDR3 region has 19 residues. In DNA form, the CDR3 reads TGCGCCAGCAGCCAACCCCGAGGGAGCGGGAGATCGAACACAGATACGCAGTATTTT. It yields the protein CASSQPRGSGRSNTDTQYF.

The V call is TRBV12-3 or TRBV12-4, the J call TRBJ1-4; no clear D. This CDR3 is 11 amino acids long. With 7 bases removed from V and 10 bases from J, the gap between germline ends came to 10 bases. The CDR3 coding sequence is TGTGCCAGCACCCTCACGGGAAAACTGTTTTTT. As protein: CASTLTGKLFF.

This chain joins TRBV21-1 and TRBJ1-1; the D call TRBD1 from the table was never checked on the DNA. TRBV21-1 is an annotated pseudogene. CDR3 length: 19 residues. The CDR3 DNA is TGTGCCAGCAGCAAAGCAACGGGACAGGGGAGGAGAGGGAACACTGAAGCTTTCTTT. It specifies CASSKATGQGRRGNTEAFF.

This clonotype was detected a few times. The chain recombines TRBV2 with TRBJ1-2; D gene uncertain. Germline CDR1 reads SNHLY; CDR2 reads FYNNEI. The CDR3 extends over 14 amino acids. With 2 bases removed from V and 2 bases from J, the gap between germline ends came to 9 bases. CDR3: CASSEPDRNYGYTF. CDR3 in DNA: TGTGCCAGCAGTGAACCGGACCGGAACTATGGCTACACCTTC.

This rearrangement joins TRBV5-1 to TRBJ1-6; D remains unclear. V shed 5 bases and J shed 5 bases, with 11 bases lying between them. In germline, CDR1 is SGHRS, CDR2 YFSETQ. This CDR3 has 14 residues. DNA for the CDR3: TGCGCCAGCAGGCCCATGGAAGATAATTCACCCCTCCACTTT. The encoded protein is CASRPMEDNSPLHF.

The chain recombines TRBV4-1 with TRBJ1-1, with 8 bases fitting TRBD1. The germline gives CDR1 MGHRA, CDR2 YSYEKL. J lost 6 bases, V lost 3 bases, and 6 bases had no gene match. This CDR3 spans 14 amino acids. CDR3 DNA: TGCGCCAGCAGCCAGGGTGTCAGGGGGCCTGAAGCTTTCTTT. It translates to CASSQGVRGPEAFF.

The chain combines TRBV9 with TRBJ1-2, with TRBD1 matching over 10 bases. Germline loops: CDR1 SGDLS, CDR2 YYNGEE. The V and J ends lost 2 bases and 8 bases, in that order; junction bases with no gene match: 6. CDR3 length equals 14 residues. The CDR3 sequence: CASSVAGTGAGYTF. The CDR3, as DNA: TGTGCCAGCAGCGTCGCCGGGACAGGGGCCGGCTACACCTTC.

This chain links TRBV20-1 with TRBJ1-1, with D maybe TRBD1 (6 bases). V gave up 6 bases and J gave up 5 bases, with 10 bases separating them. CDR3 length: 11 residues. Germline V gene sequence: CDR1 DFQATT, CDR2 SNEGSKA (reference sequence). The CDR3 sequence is CSAGHPTEAFF. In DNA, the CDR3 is TGCAGTGCGGGACACCCTACTGAAGCTTTCTTT.

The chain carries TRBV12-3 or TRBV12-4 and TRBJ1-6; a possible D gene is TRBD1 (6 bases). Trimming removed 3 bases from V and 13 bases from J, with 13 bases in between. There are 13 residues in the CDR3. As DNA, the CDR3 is TGTGCCAGCAGTTTGCGACAGGACCGGCCCCTCCACTTT. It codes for CASSLRQDRPLHF.